The sequence of this T cell receptor (beta chain) was determined in a study of blood T cells in healthy people across ages. Of note for this clonotype: The antigen remains unidentified.

Next came a second PCR, run for about 6 to 11 cycles, which used a sample-barcoded 5' primer along with a J-beta primer mix. Each cDNA molecule carried a tag from a template-switch adaptor that contained 12 random nucleotides. Each CDR3 protein gets one entry after TCRdb re-called the 5' RACE reads with MiXCR. This sample has under 2 million distinct CDR3 sequences, with about 31% found just once. Whole-study findings and limits: Unknown donor CMV status possibly confounded expanded clonotype changes. With age, beta diversity per million T cells declined roughly linearly, significantly by 30 to 40. Higher naive T cell percentage went strongly together with higher TCR beta diversity.

This clonotype was obtained from a woman younger than 45 in good health. The sample taken for sequencing was blood.

As DNA, the CDR3 is TGTGCCAGCAGCTTTCCCGACGGGGTCTCTGGGGCCAACGTCCTGACTTTC. Translating it yields CASSFPDGVSGANVLTF. V usage is TRBV7-8 and J usage is TRBJ2-6, with D possibly being TRBD2 (5 bases). V was pared by 3 bases and J by 0 bases, with 12 bases between. This CDR3 spans 17 amino acids. Looked up from germline, CDR1 is SGHVS and CDR2 is FQNEAQ. Based on the CDR3 plus reference TRBV7-8 and TRBJ2-6, the full variable domain is GAGVSQSPRYKVAKRGQDVALRCDPISGHVSLFWYQQALGQGPEFLTYFQNEAQLDKSGLPSDRFFAERPEGSVSTLKIQRTQQEDSAVYLCASSFPDGVSGANVLTFGAGSRLTVL.